A single sample is the source of the 24 T cell receptor beta chains below, sequenced in a study of T cell changes during pregnancy in multiple sclerosis. Clones were sequenced by immunoSEQ multiplex PCR, and TCRdb holds only the in-frame ones, with some missing. Of about 36,000 clones in the sample, 70% to 90% were seen once. Material: CD8+ T cells from peripheral blood mononuclear cells, obtained in the third trimester of pregnancy. Receptor source: a female donor with multiple sclerosis, enrolled in a pregnancy study.

By share, this clone ranks as medium-sized. The DNA for the CDR3 is TGTGCCAGCAGACCCCGGGGGGCGATTTCTGAGCAGTTCTTC. Amino acids: CASRPRGAISEQFF. The V and J genes are TRBV6-5 and TRBJ2-1; TRBD2 might be the D (7 bases). The CDR3 covers 14 residues. Germline assignment: CDR1 MNHEY and CDR2 SVGAGI. Trimming pared 6 bases from V and 9 bases from J, leaving 18 bases between.

V is TRBV6-5 and J is TRBJ2-5; D is perhaps TRBD2 (7 bases). Trimming removed 7 bases from V and 4 bases from J, with 19 bases in between. CDR3 length: 15 residues. CDR1 is MNHEY, CDR2 SVGAGI, per germline. CDR3 DNA sequence: TGTGCCAGCACTCGGGGGGCGGGTAGTTCAGAGACCCAGTACTTC. Translated: CASTRGAGSSETQYF.

This sequence joins TRBV16 and TRBJ2-3; TRBD1 matches 8 bases. There are 17 residues in the CDR3. Germline assignment: CDR1 KGHSY and CDR2 FQNENV. J was trimmed by 5 bases and V by 1 base; bases with no gene match: 11. This CDR3 reads CASSQFQQGAKGDTQYF. The CDR3, as DNA: TGTGCCAGCAGCCAATTTCAGCAGGGGGCCAAAGGAGATACGCAGTATTTT.

CDR3: CASSRGAYMNTEAFF. Written as DNA, the CDR3 is TGTGCCAGCAGCCGAGGCGCGTATATGAACACTGAAGCTTTCTTT. The V call is TRBV5-5, the J call TRBJ1-1; no reliable D call. The CDR3 extends over 15 amino acids. Germline CDR1 is SGHKS and CDR2 is YYEKEE (reference sequence). Trimming took off 4 bases at V and 0 bases at J, with 13 bases between the two ends.

The chain recombines TRBV7-9 with TRBJ1-1; D possibly corresponds to TRBD1 (6 bases). The CDR3 consists of 11 residues. The germline gives CDR1 SEHNR, CDR2 FQNEAQ (reference sequence). V lost 6 bases to trimming and J lost 11 bases, with 13 bases between them. The CDR3 protein is CASSWGQGAFF. The CDR3 nucleotides are TGTGCCAGCAGTTGGGGGCAAGGGGCTTTCTTT.

The chain joins TRBV29-1 to TRBJ2-1, with D possibly TRBD2 on 5 matching bases. The CDR3 spans 16 residues. V lost 3 bases and J lost 3, with 18 bases in between. Germline lookup yields CDR1 SQVTM and CDR2 ANQGSEA. CDR3 residues: CSVDLSSGENYNEQFF. The CDR3 bases are TGCAGCGTTGATTTGTCCAGCGGCGAAAACTACAATGAGCAGTTCTTC.

The genes are TRBV14 and TRBJ1-1, with D possibly being TRBD1 (5 bases). V was clipped by 4 bases and J by 4 bases, with 10 bases between them. Germline loops: CDR1 SGHDN, CDR2 FVKESK. The CDR3 extends over 13 amino acids. The CDR3 DNA is TGTGCCAGCAGCCCGGAGGGGATCACTGAAGCTTTCTTT. This gives the protein CASSPEGITEAFF.

The gene calls are TRBV6-6 and TRBJ2-2, with D possibly being TRBD2 (5 bases). Trimming cost V 0 bases and J 4 bases, with 6 bases left between them. The CDR3 is made up of 14 amino acids. Looked up from germline, CDR1 is MNHNY and CDR2 is SVGAGI (reference sequence). The CDR3 loop is CASSYSGATGELFF. In nucleotides, the CDR3 is TGTGCCAGCAGTTACTCGGGAGCCACCGGGGAGCTGTTTTTT.

CDR3 coding DNA: TGCAGCGTTGGCGGACAGGGGGCCCGTGTGACAGATACGCAGTATTTT. This encodes CSVGGQGARVTDTQYF. The V gene is TRBV29-1, the J gene TRBJ2-3; 11 bases agree with TRBD1. The CDR3 consists of 16 residues. J gave up 3 bases and V 4 bases, and 9 bases lay outside the gene matches. Germline V lookup: CDR1 SQVTM, CDR2 ANQGSEA.

The chain uses TRBV6-1 and TRBJ2-7; 12 positions match TRBD2. The CDR3 covers 15 residues. The V segment lost 1 base and the J segment 4 bases; nucleotides outside the gene matches: 2. Per the germline V gene, CDR1 is MNHNS and CDR2 is SASEGT. The CDR3 loop is CASSEVTSGSYEQYF. CDR3 sequence (DNA): TGTGCCAGCAGTGAAGTGACTAGCGGGAGTTACGAGCAGTACTTC.

This CDR3 reads CASSEYGLRVDSPLHF. CDR3 sequence (DNA): TGTGCCAGCAGTGAGTACGGTCTACGGGTGGATTCACCCCTCCACTTT. This rearrangement joins TRBV2 to TRBJ1-6; D gene uncertain. Looked up from germline, CDR1 is SNHLY and CDR2 is FYNNEI. The CDR3 sequence is 16 residues long. The V gene lost 3 bases and the J gene lost 8 bases, with 17 bases spanning the gap. The complete variable domain, with remaining parts taken from reference TRBV2 and TRBJ1-6, reads EPEVTQTPSHQVTQMGQEVILRCVPISNHLYFYWYRQILGQKVEFLVSFYNNEISEKSEIFDDQFSVERPDGSNFTLKIRSTKLEDSAMYFCASSEYGLRVDSPLHFGNGTRLTVT.

The J gene is TRBJ2-1, the V gene TRBV4-1, with 10 nucleotides matching TRBD2. The germline V gene has CDR1 MGHRA and CDR2 YSYEKL. V gave up 0 bases and J gave up 5 bases; unmatched junction bases: 10. The CDR3 contains 18 residues. The CDR3 nucleotides are TGCGCCAGCAGCCAAGAACAAACGGGACTAGCGCCAAACAATGAGCAGTTCTTC. Translated: CASSQEQTGLAPNNEQFF.

The chain couples TRBV9 to TRBJ2-1; tentative D call: TRBD2 (5 bases). This CDR3 contains 16 residues. V lost 4 bases, J lost 0 bases, and 14 bases lay in between. CDR1 is SGDLS and CDR2 is YYNGEE in the germline V gene. The DNA of the CDR3 is TGTGCCAGCAGCCCCGGGAACCCGAGCTCCTACAATGAGCAGTTCTTC. Translation: CASSPGNPSSYNEQFF.

V usage is TRBV11-2 and J usage is TRBJ2-7, with 8 bases matching TRBD2. The CDR3 contains 13 residues. V dropped 8 bases and J dropped 1; count of bases not matched to a gene: 4. The germline V gene encodes CDR1 SGHAT and CDR2 FQNNGV. This CDR3 is CASRGGRSYEQYF. The CDR3 nucleotides are TGTGCCAGCCGGGGGGGCCGGTCCTACGAGCAGTACTTC.

This clone showed up just a few times. The chain recombines TRBV7-9 with TRBJ2-7; 8 nucleotides agree with TRBD1. Trimming removed 6 bases from V and 6 bases from J; junction bases left unmatched: 10. The CDR3 is made up of 14 amino acids. Germline-derived CDR1 and CDR2 are SEHNR and FQNEAQ (reference sequence). The CDR3 is CASRFTGGLGEQYF. CDR3 sequence (DNA): TGTGCCAGCAGATTTACAGGGGGTTTGGGCGAGCAGTACTTC. The full variable domain, completed using reference TRBV7-9 and TRBJ2-7, is DTGVSQNPRHKITKRGQNVTFRCDPISEHNRLYWYRQTLGQGPEFLTYFQNEAQLEKSRLLSDRFSAERPKGSFSTLEIQRTEQGDSAMYLCASRFTGGLGEQYFGPGTRLTVT.

V usage is TRBV9 and J usage is TRBJ2-7; tentative D call: TRBD1 (5 bases). The V gene lost 1 base and the J gene lost 5 bases, with 13 bases spanning the gap. Germline V gives CDR1 SGDLS, CDR2 YYNGEE. This CDR3 is 14 amino acids long. The CDR3, as DNA: TGTGCCAGCAGCGTAAGGGGATTAACTAACGAGCAGTACTTC. Its translation is CASSVRGLTNEQYF.

The chain combines TRBV4-1 with TRBJ1-2; a weak D match, TRBD1 (5 bases). There are 16 residues in the CDR3. Germline assignment: CDR1 MGHRA and CDR2 YSYEKL. With 0 bases removed from V and 8 bases from J, the gap between germline ends came to 19 bases. This CDR3 reads CASSQEGRVSGQGYTF. For the CDR3, the DNA is TGCGCCAGCAGCCAAGAAGGCAGGGTGTCGGGTCAGGGCTACACCTTC.

CDR3 DNA: TGCGCCAGCACCATTCAGACAGGGAAAGAGACCCAGTACTTC. Its translation: CASTIQTGKETQYF. The chain links TRBV5-1 to TRBJ2-5, with 7 bases fitting TRBD1. CDR1 SGHRS and CDR2 YFSETQ come from the germline V gene. The CDR3 has 14 amino acids. After removal of 6 bases from V and 3 bases from J, the junction contained 8 bases not matched to a gene.

The rearrangement uses TRBV6-1 and TRBJ1-2; TRBD1 matches at 8 bases. J was trimmed by 7 bases and V by 7 bases; bases with no gene match: 14. Germline-derived CDR1 and CDR2 are MNHNS and SASEGT. There are 15 residues in the CDR3. The CDR3 sequence is CASTSGTGLFSGYTF. CDR3 sequence (DNA): TGTGCCAGCACGTCCGGGACAGGCCTTTTTTCTGGCTACACCTTC.

The chain is built from TRBV23-1 and TRBJ2-1; perhaps TRBD1 as D (6 bases). TRBV23-1 is reported as an ORF; its role is uncertain. V was cut by 6 bases and J by 1 base, with 19 bases left in between. CDR3 size: 17 residues. The CDR3, as DNA: TGCGCCAGCAGGAGGACACAGGGATTTTGGTCCTACAATGAGCAGTTCTTC. Amino acids: CASRRTQGFWSYNEQFF.

Within the sample, this clone is medium-sized (0.01 to 0.1%). This sequence joins TRBV2 and TRBJ1-2; tentative D call: TRBD1 (6 bases). In germline, CDR1 is SNHLY, CDR2 FYNNEI. The CDR3 is made up of 17 amino acids. Trimming left V 2 bases short and J 4 bases short, with 20 bases between. Written as DNA, the CDR3 is TGTGCCAGCAGTGAACACCTTATGGACAGCTACCTCTATGGCTACACCTTC. Protein: CASSEHLMDSYLYGYTF.

DNA of the CDR3: TGTGCCAGCGGTTTAGCGGGGGGGACAGATACGCAGTATTTT. It codes for CASGLAGGTDTQYF. V usage is TRBV7-8 and J usage is TRBJ2-3; 11 bases map to TRBD2. Germline values: CDR1 SGHVS, CDR2 FQNEAQ. V was pared by 8 bases and J by 3 bases, with 4 bases of the junction left unmatched. The CDR3 totals 14 residues.

This sequence joins TRBV4-2 and TRBJ2-1; D not certain. The CDR3 is 13 residues long. From germline, CDR1 is LGHNA and CDR2 YNFKEQ. V was trimmed by 0 bases and J by 7 bases, leaving 7 bases between them. CDR3 nucleotides: TGTGCCAGCAGCCAAGATTTTATGAATGAGCAGTTCTTC. Residues: CASSQDFMNEQFF.

The chain joins TRBV21-1 to TRBJ2-7; the table's D call, TRBD2, has no DNA check behind it. TRBV21-1 is flagged as a pseudogene. The CDR3 has 14 amino acids. The CDR3 spells CASSKVNGSYEQYF. In DNA form, the CDR3 reads TGTGCCAGCAGCAAAGTGAACGGTTCCTACGAGCAGTACTTC.